This T cell receptor (beta chain) comes out of a study of blood T cell repertoires in COVID-19. In the study overall: Sources were T cells, B-cell-depleted T cells, or PBMCs; the material itself was cDNA or gDNA.

Original handling: Amplified reference gene primers provided the basis for estimating nucleated cell counts. The method was immunoSEQ multiplex PCR; TCRdb's version includes in-frame clones alone and lacks a portion of them. V and J calls and clone size are those listed in that table; D and trimming were worked out from the DNA. The table includes about 84,000 clones, approximately 80% detected once. Looked up from germline, CDR1 is MDHEN and CDR2 is SYDVKM. Trimming left V 7 bases short and J 8 bases short, with 17 bases between. CDR3 length: 13 residues. V and J are TRBV28 and TRBJ1-2, with a weak D call TRBD1 (6 bases). What was sequenced was peripheral blood. The clonotype comes from a woman at least 80 years old with acute or convalescent COVID-19. CDR3 loop: CASNSQGGRGYTF. CDR3 bases: TGTGCCAGCAATTCACAGGGTGGAAGGGGCTACACCTTC.